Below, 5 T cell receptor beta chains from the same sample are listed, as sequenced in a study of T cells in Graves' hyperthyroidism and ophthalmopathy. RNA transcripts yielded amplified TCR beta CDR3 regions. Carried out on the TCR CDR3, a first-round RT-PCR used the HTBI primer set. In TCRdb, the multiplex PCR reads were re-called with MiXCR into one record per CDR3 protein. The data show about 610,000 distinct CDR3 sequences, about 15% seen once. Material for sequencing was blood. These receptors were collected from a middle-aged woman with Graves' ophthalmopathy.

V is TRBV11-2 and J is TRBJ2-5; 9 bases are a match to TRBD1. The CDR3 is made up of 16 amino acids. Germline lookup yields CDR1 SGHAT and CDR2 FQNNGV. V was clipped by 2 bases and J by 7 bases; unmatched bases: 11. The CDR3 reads CASSLLGTGTQRTQYF. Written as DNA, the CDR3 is TGTGCCAGCAGCTTACTCGGGACAGGGACCCAACGGACCCAGTACTTC.

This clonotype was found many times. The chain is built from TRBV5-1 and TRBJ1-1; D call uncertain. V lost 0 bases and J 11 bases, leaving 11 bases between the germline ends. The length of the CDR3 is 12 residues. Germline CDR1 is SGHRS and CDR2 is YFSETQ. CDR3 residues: CASSLEGAGAFF. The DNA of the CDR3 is TGCGCCAGCAGCTTGGAGGGCGCTGGGGCTTTCTTT. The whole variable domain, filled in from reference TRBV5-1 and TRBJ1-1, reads KAGVTQTPRYLIKTRGQQVTLSCSPISGHRSVSWYQQTPGQGLQFLFEYFSETQRNKGNFPGRFSGRQFSNSRSEMNVSTLELGDSALYLCASSLEGAGAFFGQGTRLTVV.

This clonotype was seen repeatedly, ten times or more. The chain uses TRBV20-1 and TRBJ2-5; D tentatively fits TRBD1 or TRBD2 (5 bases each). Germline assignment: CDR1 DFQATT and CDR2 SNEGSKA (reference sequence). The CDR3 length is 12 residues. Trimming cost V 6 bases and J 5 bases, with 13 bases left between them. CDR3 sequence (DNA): TGCAGTGCCACTCTAGGGACCGAGACCCAGTACTTC. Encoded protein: CSATLGTETQYF.

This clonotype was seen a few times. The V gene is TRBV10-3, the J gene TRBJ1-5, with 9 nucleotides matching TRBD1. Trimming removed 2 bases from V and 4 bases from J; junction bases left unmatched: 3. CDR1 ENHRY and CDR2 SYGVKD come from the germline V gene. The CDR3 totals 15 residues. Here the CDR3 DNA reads TGTGCCATCAGTGAGGCCGGGACAGGGAATCAGCCCCAGCATTTT. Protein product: CAISEAGTGNQPQHF.

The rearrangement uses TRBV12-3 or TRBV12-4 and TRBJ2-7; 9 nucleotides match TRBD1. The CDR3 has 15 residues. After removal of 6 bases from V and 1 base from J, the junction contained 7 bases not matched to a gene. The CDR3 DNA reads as TGTGCCAGCAGCTTCAGGACAGGGGAGTCCTACGAGCAGTACTTC. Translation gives CASSFRTGESYEQYF.